Listed below are T cell receptor beta chains from one sample, sequenced in a study of cytomegalovirus exposure and HLA in healthy donors. Method: immunoSEQ multiplex PCR; TCRdb's copy keeps in-frame clones and lacks some. The data contain around 130,000 clones, about 81% of them singletons. Input material: PBMCs. These receptors were taken from a man aged 40-49 years in good health and CMV-seronegative. Each CDR3 is given with its conserved first and last residue. The D gene is left open where the match is weak. Not all rows give a size; the values are once, few, many and, for expanded clones, a class.

>TRBD1|TRBJ1-2|16|TRBV9|NA
TGTGCCAGCAGCCTCGCCTCACAGGGGGCATTTTATGGCTACACCTTC
CASSLASQGAFYGYTF
>NA|TRBJ2-3|16|TRBV4-2|NA
TGTGCCAGCAGCCAAAATAGCGTCAACCCCACAGATACGCAGTATTTT
CASSQNSVNPTDTQYF
>TRBD1|TRBJ1-2|14|TRBV28|NA
TGTGCCAGCAGTTTACCCGGGACAGGGCGTAGCTACACCTTC
CASSLPGTGRSYTF
>NA|TRBJ1-3|16|TRBV28|NA
TGTGCCAGCAGCTCACCGGGGGAAAAGTCTGGAAACACCATATATTTT
CASSSPGEKSGNTIYF
>NA|TRBJ1-2|13|TRBV6-6|NA
TGTGCCAGCAGCTCGGTCGCGGGCGATGGCTACACCTTC
CASSSVAGDGYTF
>TRBD1|TRBJ1-3|13|TRBV2|NA
TGTGCCAGCAGTGGGACAGGGGCAAACACCATATATTTT
CASSGTGANTIYF
>NA|TRBJ2-7|14|TRBV18|NA
TGTGCCAGCTCACCAAATTCCGACAGTTACGAGCAGTACTTC
CASSPNSDSYEQYF
>TRBD1|TRBJ1-1|16|TRBV10-3|few
TGTGCCACTCAATTGGTAGGGACAGCCCGGAACACTGAAGCTTTCTTT
CATQLVGTARNTEAFF
>NA|TRBJ2-1|15|TRBV19|NA
TGTGCCAGTAGTCCGACAGATCCGCGGGGCGATGAGCAGTTCTTC
CASSPTDPRGDEQFF
>NA|TRBJ1-2|15|TRBV6-1|NA
TGTGCCAGCAGTGAAGGGGGACACCCTAACTATGGCTACACCTTC
CASSEGGHPNYGYTF
>NA|TRBJ2-1|14|TRBV30|NA
TGTGCCTGGGGCCTAGGGGCAGGGGTGGATGAGCAGTTCTTC
CAWGLGAGVDEQFF
>TRBD1|TRBJ1-2|13|TRBV5-1|NA
TGCGCCAGCAGCCAGGACAGGGTCGGGGGCTACACCTTC
CASSQDRVGGYTF
>NA|TRBJ1-1|13|TRBV27|few
TGTGCCAGCAGTTTACGAGTCCACTTCGAAGCTTTCTTT
CASSLRVHFEAFF
>NA|TRBJ2-3|16|TRBV6-5|NA
TGTGCCAGCAGTTACACTGCTCAAGCTAGCACAGATACGCAGTATTTT
CASSYTAQASTDTQYF
>TRBD1|TRBJ1-2|16|TRBV27|NA
TGTGCCAGCAGTTTATTAGGGGGCGCTTATAGCTATGGCTACACCTTC
CASSLLGGAYSYGYTF
>TRBD2|TRBJ2-1|15|TRBV6-5|NA
TGTGCCAGCAGTCCTGGACTAGCCGCCTACAATGAGCAGTTCTTC
CASSPGLAAYNEQFF
>NA|TRBJ1-2|14|TRBV28|NA
TGTGCCAGCAGTACCACAGGGACGAGCTATGGCTACACCTTC
CASSTTGTSYGYTF
>TRBD2|TRBJ2-1|15|TRBV6-1|few
TGTGCCAGCAGCAGCCTAGCGGGGGTAAACAATGAGCAGTTCTTC
CASSSLAGVNNEQFF
>TRBD1|TRBJ2-7|15|TRBV6-1|NA
TGTGCCAGCAGTGAAATCTGGGACAGGGGGAACGAGCAGTACTTC
CASSEIWDRGNEQYF
>NA|TRBJ2-5|15|TRBV4-3|NA
TGCGCCAGCAGCCGACTAGGACTACCTCAAGAGACCCAGTACTTC
CASSRLGLPQETQYF
>NA|TRBJ2-7|12|TRBV6-1|NA
TGTGCCAGCAGTGTGTCCGTCTACGAGCAGTACTTC
CASSVSVYEQYF
>TRBD1|TRBJ2-3|16|TRBV6-1|NA
TGTGCCAGCAGTGGGGCCACAGGGGGCTGGACAGATACGCAGTATTTT
CASSGATGGWTDTQYF
>NA|TRBJ1-5|15|TRBV6-5|NA
TGTGCCACCCAAAGGTCAGGACAACTAAATCAGCCCCAGCATTTT
CATQRSGQLNQPQHF
>TRBD2|TRBJ2-7|14|TRBV7-2|NA
TGTGCCAGCAGTTGGACTAGCGGGGGCGGCGAGCAGTACTTC
CASSWTSGGGEQYF
>NA|TRBJ2-1|14|TRBV9|NA
TGTGCCAGCAGCGTACAGGACAGCTACAATGAGCAGTTCTTC
CASSVQDSYNEQFF
>TRBD2|TRBJ2-3|15|TRBV27|NA
TGTGCCAGCAGTCACCCCGGGAGGTACACAGATACGCAGTATTTT
CASSHPGRYTDTQYF
>NA|TRBJ1-1|14|TRBV5-1|NA
TGCGCCAGCAGCTTGGCCGGACAGAACACTGAAGCTTTCTTT
CASSLAGQNTEAFF
>TRBD1|TRBJ1-2|15|TRBV30|once
TGTGCCTGGTCCGGGACAGGGTCGCTCGCCTATGGCTACACCTTC
CAWSGTGSLAYGYTF